This TCR beta chain came from a study of cytomegalovirus exposure and HLA in healthy donors. Some clones are missing from TCRdb's copy, which holds only in-frame ones; the method was immunoSEQ multiplex PCR. The table has about 160,000 clones, approximately 96% seen once. The V end was cut by 5 bases, the J end by 4 bases, with 14 bases between. The germline V gene encodes CDR1 SEHNR and CDR2 FQNEAQ (reference sequence). This CDR3 has 14 residues. The TCR comes from a woman between 18 and 30 years old in good health and CMV-seronegative. The chain has TRBV7-9 and TRBJ1-1; possibly TRBD1 for D (6 bases). The sample comprised PBMCs. Here the CDR3 reads CASSPRQAGTEAFF. The CDR3 coding sequence is TGTGCCAGCAGCCCACGACAGGCCGGCACTGAAGCTTTCTTT.